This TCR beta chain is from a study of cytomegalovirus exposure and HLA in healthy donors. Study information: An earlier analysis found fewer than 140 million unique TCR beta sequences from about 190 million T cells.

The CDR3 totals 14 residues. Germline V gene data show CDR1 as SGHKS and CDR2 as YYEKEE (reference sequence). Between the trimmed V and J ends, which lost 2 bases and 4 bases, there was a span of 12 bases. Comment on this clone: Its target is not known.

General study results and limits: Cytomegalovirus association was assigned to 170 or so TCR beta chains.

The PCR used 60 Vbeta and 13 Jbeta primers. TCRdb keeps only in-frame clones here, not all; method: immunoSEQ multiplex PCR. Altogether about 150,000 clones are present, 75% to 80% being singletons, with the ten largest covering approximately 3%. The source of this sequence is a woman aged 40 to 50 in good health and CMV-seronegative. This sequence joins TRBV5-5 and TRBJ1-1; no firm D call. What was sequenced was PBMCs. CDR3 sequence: CASSLELRSTEAFF. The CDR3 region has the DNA TGTGCCAGCAGCTTAGAACTGCGGAGCACTGAAGCTTTCTTT.